Below are 21 T cell receptor beta chains sequenced from a single sample in a study of persistence of HIV-infected CD4 T cells. No antigens are known for them. Stimulation used about 9.5 ug/mL lysate from CMV-infected fibroblasts. CD40L/CD69 double-negative CD45RO-high memory CD4+ T cells were collected. Sequencing used immunoSEQ version 4 in survey mode. TCRdb keeps only in-frame clones here, not all; method: immunoSEQ multiplex PCR. This sample has roughly 35,000 clones; around 80% occur once, and the top ten carry 1.5% to 2%. Sequencing used CD4+ T cells sorted from PBMCs after 18-hour stimulation, obtained from a patient who received antiretroviral therapy. The receptor source for this set is an adult man with HIV who was CMV-seropositive.

This chain joins TRBV6-5 and TRBJ1-2; D may be TRBD1 (6 bases). Per germline, CDR1 MNHEY and CDR2 SVGAGI. The CDR3 is 13 residues long. V was trimmed by 9 bases and J by 6 bases, leaving 17 bases between them. The CDR3 loop is CASLGRGADGYTF. The CDR3 DNA reads TGTGCCAGTCTAGGCCGGGGGGCAGATGGCTACACCTTC.

This clone has a handful of counts. The rearrangement links TRBV7-8 to TRBJ1-1; D is ambiguous. With 5 bases removed from V and 0 bases from J, the gap between germline ends came to 13 bases. Germline CDR1 reads SGHVS; CDR2 reads FQNEAQ. This CDR3 spans 15 amino acids. The CDR3 coding sequence is TGTGCCAGCAGCCTCCGGCCACTCATGAACACTGAAGCTTTCTTT. Protein sequence: CASSLRPLMNTEAFF.

The rearrangement joins TRBV4-1 to TRBJ2-7; the match to TRBD2 covers 10 bases. CDR1 is MGHRA and CDR2 is YSYEKL in the germline V gene. After removal of 4 bases from V and 3 bases from J, the junction contained 18 bases not matched to a gene. This CDR3 comprises 19 residues. CDR3: CASSRWLNSGGPLVYEQYF. In DNA, the CDR3 is TGCGCCAGCAGCCGCTGGCTAAATAGCGGGGGGCCTTTAGTCTACGAGCAGTACTTC.

V and J are TRBV18 and TRBJ1-2; perhaps TRBD1 as D (5 bases). The CDR3 contains 14 residues. V was clipped by 3 bases and J by 8 bases, with 16 bases between them. CDR1 and CDR2 from the germline V gene are KGHSH and LQKENI. DNA for the CDR3: TGTGCCAGCTCACCGGGCGGGACCGCTGGAGGCTACACCTTC. Residues: CASSPGGTAGGYTF.

The chain recombines TRBV29-1 with TRBJ1-5; TRBD1 might be the D (5 bases). Germline V gene data show CDR1 as SQVTM and CDR2 as ANQGSEA. Trimming shortened V by 4 bases and J by 7 bases, and 17 bases separated the two germline ends. The CDR3 runs 14 residues. CDR3 protein: CSVVLPGEGQPQHF. The DNA of the CDR3 is TGCAGCGTTGTCCTTCCGGGGGAGGGACAGCCCCAGCATTTT.

This clone was recorded only once. The V gene is TRBV10-1, the J gene TRBJ2-1; 8 nucleotides match TRBD2. The length of the CDR3 is 16 residues. Germline loops: CDR1 WNHNN, CDR2 SYGVQD (reference sequence). With 0 bases clipped from V and 6 bases from J, the junction kept 7 bases outside the gene matches. The CDR3 loop reads CASSESTGGARNEQFF. The CDR3 nucleotides read TGCGCCAGCAGTGAGTCAACGGGGGGGGCTCGCAATGAGCAGTTCTTC.

The chain couples TRBV9 to TRBJ1-1; D unresolved. CDR3 length: 13 amino acids. Germline V gives CDR1 SGDLS, CDR2 YYNGEE. V was trimmed by 0 bases and J by 1 base, leaving 4 bases between them. The CDR3 bases are TGTGCCAGCAGCGTAGCAGGGAACACTGAAGCTTTCTTT. Encoded protein: CASSVAGNTEAFF. The variable domain in full, with the rest retrieved from reference TRBV9 and TRBJ1-1, is DSGVTQTPKHLITATGQRVTLRCSPRSGDLSVYWYQQSLDQGLQFLIQYYNGEERAKGNILERFSAQQFPDLHSELNLSSLELGDSALYFCASSVAGNTEAFFGQGTRLTVV.

The chain uses TRBV2 and TRBJ1-5; D unclear. This CDR3 spans 15 amino acids. Per the germline V gene, CDR1 is SNHLY and CDR2 is FYNNEI. V lost 7 bases, J lost 2 bases, and 15 bases lay in between. The CDR3 DNA is TGTGCCAGCACGAAGACCATATACGGCAATCAGCCCCAGCATTTT. Translation gives CASTKTIYGNQPQHF.

In this sample, this clone turned up a few times. This chain connects TRBV10-3 to TRBJ2-1, with D possibly matching TRBD1 (5 bases). The CDR3 contains 14 residues. Between the trimmed V and J ends, which lost 8 bases and 9 bases, there was a span of 20 bases. Germline CDR1 is ENHRY and CDR2 is SYGVKD. The DNA of the CDR3 is TGTGCCATCGGGGCCCTCCCCTCAATAGGTGAGCAGTTCTTC. Its translation is CAIGALPSIGEQFF.

In regard to this clone: At one of its ends the junction is not consistent with the germline gene, which may arise from a read error. The chain joins TRBV5-4 to TRBJ1-6; 8 bases are a match to TRBD1. The CDR3 is made up of 14 amino acids. Germline V CDR1 and CDR2: SGHNT, YYREEE (reference sequence). CDR3 in DNA: TGTGCCAGCAGATTGGACAGGGATATATCACCCCTCCACTTT. This codes for CASRLDRDISPLHF.

This clone was counted a few times. This chain uses TRBV12-5 with TRBJ2-2; 7 nucleotides align to TRBD2. Germline CDR1 LGHNT, CDR2 FRNRAP. J lost 0 bases, V lost 6 bases, and 1 base had no gene match. This CDR3 has 14 residues. CDR3 sequence reads: CASGSGANTGELFF. The CDR3 DNA sequence: TGTGCTAGTGGGAGCGGGGCGAACACCGGGGAGCTGTTTTTT.

This chain joins TRBV6-5 and TRBJ1-4; the match to TRBD1 covers 7 bases. V dropped 6 bases and J dropped 12; count of bases not matched to a gene: 16. The CDR3 contains 15 residues. CDR1 and CDR2 (germline): MNHEY, SVGAGI. This chain's CDR3 is CASRGAVQGPFELFF. The CDR3, as DNA: TGTGCCAGCAGGGGGGCTGTACAGGGGCCCTTTGAACTGTTTTTT.

The V gene is TRBV27, the J gene TRBJ2-2, with no clear D. Trimming shortened V by 8 bases and J by 5 bases, and 12 bases separated the two germline ends. Germline CDR1 reads MNHEY; CDR2 reads SMNVEV (reference sequence). This CDR3 region has 13 residues. CDR3 loop: CASRVLGTGELFF. Written as DNA, the CDR3 is TGTGCCAGCCGGGTCTTAGGGACCGGGGAGCTGTTTTTT.

This chain connects TRBV12-3 or TRBV12-4 to TRBJ2-3; D unclear. The ends were cut back, 3 bases at V and 0 bases at J, with 4 bases in the middle. This CDR3 region has 13 residues. The CDR3 loop is CASSFPSTDTQYF. The CDR3 bases are TGTGCCAGCAGTTTCCCCAGCACAGATACGCAGTATTTT.

Notes on this clone: Different DNA sequences within this sample yield the same CDR3. The chain links TRBV7-9 to TRBJ1-1; D unclear. CDR3 size: 13 residues. The V end was cut by 5 bases, the J end by 8 bases, with 15 bases between. Germline CDR1 SEHNR, CDR2 FQNEAQ (reference sequence). The CDR3 DNA is TGTGCCAGCAGCCGGAGAGGAGGGTTAGAAGCTTTCTTT. It is translated as CASSRRGGLEAFF. The full variable domain, its missing parts supplied by reference TRBV7-9 and TRBJ1-1, is DTGVSQNPRHKITKRGQNVTFRCDPISEHNRLYWYRQTLGQGPEFLTYFQNEAQLEKSRLLSDRFSAERPKGSFSTLEIQRTEQGDSAMYLCASSRRGGLEAFFGQGTRLTVV.

The chain recombines TRBV7-2 with TRBJ1-3; D gene unclear. This CDR3 comprises 14 residues. CDR1 is SGHTA and CDR2 is FQGNSA in the germline V gene. Trimming stripped 3 bases from V and 5 bases from J, with 11 bases between. CDR3: CASSFSFPRNTIYF. The CDR3 DNA follows: TGTGCCAGCAGCTTCAGTTTTCCTCGAAACACCATATATTTT.

The chain has TRBV30 and TRBJ1-1; TRBD1 might be the D (6 bases). Germline assignment: CDR1 GTSNPN and CDR2 SVGIG (reference sequence). The CDR3 is 13 amino acids. Trimming shortened V by 3 bases and J by 2 bases, and 10 bases separated the two germline ends. CDR3 loop: CAWSEQGNTEAFF. Written as DNA, the CDR3 is TGTGCCTGGAGCGAACAGGGAAACACTGAAGCTTTCTTT.

V gene TRBV6-1 combines with J gene TRBJ1-1; 7 bases line up with TRBD1. The CDR3 covers 16 residues. Trimming took 4 bases from V and 2 from J; bases not matched to a gene: 10. CDR1 MNHNS and CDR2 SASEGT come from the germline V gene. CDR3 nucleotide sequence: TGTGCCAGCAGTGCCGGGCTGGACAGGCTTAACACTGAAGCTTTCTTT. Protein product: CASSAGLDRLNTEAFF.

The table lists this clone with a count of one. The CDR3 coding sequence is TGTGCCAGCAGTGCAGAAGTTGGGACTTACAATCAGCCCCAGCATTTT. Protein product: CASSAEVGTYNQPQHF. The chain is built from TRBV6-1 and TRBJ1-5; TRBD1 might be the D (5 bases). Germline V gene lookup returns CDR1 MNHNS and CDR2 SASEGT. The CDR3 covers 16 residues. V lost 4 bases, J lost 3 bases, and 16 bases lay in between.

CDR3 bases: TGTGCCAGCTCCCTGGACTGGAACTCTGGAAACACCATATATTTT. Protein: CASSLDWNSGNTIYF. The chain carries TRBV18 and TRBJ1-3; the D is unclear. Between the trimmed V and J ends, which lost 6 bases and 0 bases, there was a span of 12 bases. Germline V CDR1 and CDR2: KGHSH, LQKENI. The CDR3 is 15 residues long. The full variable domain, with the rest looked up from reference TRBV18 and TRBJ1-3, is NAGVMQNPRHLVRRRGQEARLRCSPMKGHSHVYWYRQLPEEGLKFMVYLQKENIIDESGMPKERFSAEFPKEGPSILRIQQVVRGDSAAYFCASSLDWNSGNTIYFGEGSWLTVV.

This clone was observed a few times. One end of the junction fails to match germline, which may point to a read error. This chain connects TRBV18 to TRBJ1-2; D perhaps matches TRBD1 (6 bases). The CDR3 contains 12 residues. Germline V CDR1 and CDR2: KGHSH, LQKENI. CDR3 amino acids: CASSPQGTGYTF. The DNA for the CDR3 is TGTGCCAGCTCGCCACAGGGAACTGGCTACACCTTC.